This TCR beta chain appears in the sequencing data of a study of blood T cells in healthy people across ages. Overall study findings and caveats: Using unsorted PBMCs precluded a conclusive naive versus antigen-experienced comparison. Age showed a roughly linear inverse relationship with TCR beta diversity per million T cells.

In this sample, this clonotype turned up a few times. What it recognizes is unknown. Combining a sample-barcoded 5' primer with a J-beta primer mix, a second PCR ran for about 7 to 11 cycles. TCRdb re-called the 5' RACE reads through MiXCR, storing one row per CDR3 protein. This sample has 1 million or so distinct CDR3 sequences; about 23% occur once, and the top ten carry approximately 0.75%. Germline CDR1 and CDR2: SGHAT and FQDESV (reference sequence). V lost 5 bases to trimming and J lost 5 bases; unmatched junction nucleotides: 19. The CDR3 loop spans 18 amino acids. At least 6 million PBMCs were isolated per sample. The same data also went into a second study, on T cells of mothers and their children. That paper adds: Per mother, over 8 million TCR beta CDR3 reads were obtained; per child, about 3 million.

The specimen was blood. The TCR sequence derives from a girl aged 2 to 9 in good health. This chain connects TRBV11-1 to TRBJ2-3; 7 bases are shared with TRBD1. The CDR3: CASSPVGWTGPREDTQYF. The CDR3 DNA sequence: TGTGCCAGCAGCCCGGTGGGTTGGACAGGTCCCCGGGAAGATACGCAGTATTTT.